These T cell receptor beta chains were read from a single sample in a study of T cell repertoires in cytomegalovirus infection. The antigens of these receptors remain unknown. From the reads, TCRdb called clonotypes with MiXCR, one entry per CDR3 protein. The data hold around 430,000 distinct CDR3 sequences, with approximately 40% observed a single time. The sequences come from cultured PBMCs, collected from culture after CMV antigen stimulation. All receptors come from a human donor in good health (CMV status not recorded). Some clones in this sample may be carry-over from other donors' samples. CDR3s leave out the opening cysteine and the closing phenylalanine or tryptophan. The D gene is left open where the match is weak.

J | D | V | CDR3
TRBJ2-1 | TRBD1 | TRBV7-2 | ASSFRTGAINEQF
TRBJ2-5 | TRBD2 | TRBV7-2 | ASSFRAGVQEIQY
TRBJ1-1 | NA | TRBV9 | ASSGGRGSENTEAF
TRBJ2-1 | NA | TRBV7-8 | ASSHTRVPNNEQF
TRBJ1-1 | NA | TRBV7-2 | ASSLNFRTDTEAF
TRBJ1-1 | NA | TRBV19 | ASSIGMNTEAF
TRBJ2-5 | TRBD2 | TRBV5-5 | ASSRDSGGRAVETQY
TRBJ2-3 | NA | TRBV12-3/TRBV12-4 | ASRRLSYTDTQY
TRBJ2-1 | TRBD2 | TRBV11-2 | ASSSNRGGRKLSSYNEQF
TRBJ2-3 | NA | TRBV7-2 | ASSLGSSGTDTQY
TRBJ2-1 | TRBD2 | TRBV7-6 | ASSPPGRAANEQF
TRBJ1-4 | NA | TRBV28 | ASSLLHATNEKLF
TRBJ2-3 | NA | TRBV5-4 | ASSLAGGPAADTQY
TRBJ2-1 | NA | TRBV24-1 | ATSDWHGEQF
TRBJ1-5 | NA | TRBV7-4 | ASSLLLRGNQPQH
TRBJ1-6 | NA | TRBV6-2/TRBV6-3 | ASTPWWNSPLH
TRBJ1-4 | NA | TRBV20-1 | SASPWGNEKLF
TRBJ1-1 | NA | TRBV7-2 | ASSLAWVGGEAF
TRBJ2-7 | NA | TRBV7-2 | ASSPTGRLSYEQY
TRBJ2-1 | TRBD1 | TRBV6-5 | ASSYGTGSEQF
TRBJ1-4 | NA | TRBV28 | ASSGSGGTSQKLF
TRBJ2-5 | NA | TRBV9 | ASSVATGETQY
TRBJ2-1 | NA | TRBV5-1 | ASSLGQGTPNEQF
TRBJ1-5 | NA | TRBV24-1 | ATSEGGQSQPQH
TRBJ2-2 | TRBD2 | TRBV7-8 | ASSIPGLALRTGELF
TRBJ2-3 | TRBD2 | TRBV12-3/TRBV12-4 | ASSAPSGGAESTDTQY
TRBJ2-7 | TRBD1 | TRBV12-3/TRBV12-4 | ASSLDRFRSYEQY
TRBJ2-2 | NA | TRBV15 | ATSRVGSSGELF
TRBJ1-5 | NA | TRBV30 | AAGEGGNQPQH
TRBJ2-3 | NA | TRBV7-2 | ASSLGSYTDTQY
TRBJ2-1 | NA | TRBV7-4 | ASSSSSGGGQYNEQF
TRBJ1-2 | NA | TRBV7-9 | ASSLETEYGYT
TRBJ1-2 | NA | TRBV6-1 | ASSRDGPNYGYT
TRBJ2-2 | TRBD2 | TRBV5-1 | ASSLTSGRSTGELF
TRBJ2-7 | NA | TRBV7-2 | ASSLQAGSYEQY
TRBJ1-4 | NA | TRBV12-3/TRBV12-4 | ASSPAFWASATNEKLF
TRBJ2-6 | NA | TRBV4-1 | ASSQVGTGYSGANVLT
TRBJ2-3 | NA | TRBV7-6 | ASSKGRITDTQY
TRBJ2-1 | TRBD2 | TRBV11-2 | ASSVTGLAAHNEQF
TRBJ1-5 | NA | TRBV7-2 | ASSLYGTASNQPQH
TRBJ2-1 | NA | TRBV7-2 | ASSPEGRGVSSYNEQF
TRBJ2-2 | NA | TRBV10-3 | AISLGGPLPTGELF
TRBJ2-3 | NA | TRBV4-1 | ASSQDTLAVSTDTQY
TRBJ2-2 | NA | TRBV6-2/TRBV6-3 | ASSYRELPGELF
TRBJ1-2 | NA | TRBV7-2 | ASSSGINYGYT
TRBJ1-3 | NA | TRBV28 | ASSSIPAGAGNTIY
TRBJ2-1 | NA | TRBV7-2 | ASSLFQAVSYNEQF
TRBJ1-4 | TRBD1 | TRBV12-3/TRBV12-4 | ASSLNPGQGSVGEKLF